A single count supports the clone carrying this T cell receptor beta chain. Its antigen is as yet unknown. The data derive from a study of STAT5B mutations in CD4+ large granular lymphocyte leukemia. Study background: Among healthy donors, a particular HLA allele went with more CDR3 'QG' motifs.

V shed 5 bases and J 11 bases; nucleotides not matched to a gene: 10. The CDR3 has 14 residues. In germline, CDR1 is MDHEN, CDR2 SYDVKM. Study-wide results and limits: Top patient clones used TRBV06 genes more often: 8/27 versus 2/35 in controls.

Original processing notes: The detection floor for productive clonotype frequency was 2.59 x 10-5. Profiled with immunoSEQ multiplex PCR; TCRdb holds only in-frame clones, not every one. The DNA was the basis for D and trimming; V, J and clone size are from that table. The sample has 20,000 to 25,000 clones, approximately 75% seen once. The clonotype was recovered from a human donor in good health. Sequenced material: CD4+ T cells from blood buffy coats. The chain carries TRBV28 and TRBJ1-2; 11 bases are shared with TRBD1. The CDR3 nucleotides read TGTGCCAGCAGTAGGACAGGGGGCCGCGTTTTTTACACCTTC. This gives the protein CASSRTGGRVFYTF.